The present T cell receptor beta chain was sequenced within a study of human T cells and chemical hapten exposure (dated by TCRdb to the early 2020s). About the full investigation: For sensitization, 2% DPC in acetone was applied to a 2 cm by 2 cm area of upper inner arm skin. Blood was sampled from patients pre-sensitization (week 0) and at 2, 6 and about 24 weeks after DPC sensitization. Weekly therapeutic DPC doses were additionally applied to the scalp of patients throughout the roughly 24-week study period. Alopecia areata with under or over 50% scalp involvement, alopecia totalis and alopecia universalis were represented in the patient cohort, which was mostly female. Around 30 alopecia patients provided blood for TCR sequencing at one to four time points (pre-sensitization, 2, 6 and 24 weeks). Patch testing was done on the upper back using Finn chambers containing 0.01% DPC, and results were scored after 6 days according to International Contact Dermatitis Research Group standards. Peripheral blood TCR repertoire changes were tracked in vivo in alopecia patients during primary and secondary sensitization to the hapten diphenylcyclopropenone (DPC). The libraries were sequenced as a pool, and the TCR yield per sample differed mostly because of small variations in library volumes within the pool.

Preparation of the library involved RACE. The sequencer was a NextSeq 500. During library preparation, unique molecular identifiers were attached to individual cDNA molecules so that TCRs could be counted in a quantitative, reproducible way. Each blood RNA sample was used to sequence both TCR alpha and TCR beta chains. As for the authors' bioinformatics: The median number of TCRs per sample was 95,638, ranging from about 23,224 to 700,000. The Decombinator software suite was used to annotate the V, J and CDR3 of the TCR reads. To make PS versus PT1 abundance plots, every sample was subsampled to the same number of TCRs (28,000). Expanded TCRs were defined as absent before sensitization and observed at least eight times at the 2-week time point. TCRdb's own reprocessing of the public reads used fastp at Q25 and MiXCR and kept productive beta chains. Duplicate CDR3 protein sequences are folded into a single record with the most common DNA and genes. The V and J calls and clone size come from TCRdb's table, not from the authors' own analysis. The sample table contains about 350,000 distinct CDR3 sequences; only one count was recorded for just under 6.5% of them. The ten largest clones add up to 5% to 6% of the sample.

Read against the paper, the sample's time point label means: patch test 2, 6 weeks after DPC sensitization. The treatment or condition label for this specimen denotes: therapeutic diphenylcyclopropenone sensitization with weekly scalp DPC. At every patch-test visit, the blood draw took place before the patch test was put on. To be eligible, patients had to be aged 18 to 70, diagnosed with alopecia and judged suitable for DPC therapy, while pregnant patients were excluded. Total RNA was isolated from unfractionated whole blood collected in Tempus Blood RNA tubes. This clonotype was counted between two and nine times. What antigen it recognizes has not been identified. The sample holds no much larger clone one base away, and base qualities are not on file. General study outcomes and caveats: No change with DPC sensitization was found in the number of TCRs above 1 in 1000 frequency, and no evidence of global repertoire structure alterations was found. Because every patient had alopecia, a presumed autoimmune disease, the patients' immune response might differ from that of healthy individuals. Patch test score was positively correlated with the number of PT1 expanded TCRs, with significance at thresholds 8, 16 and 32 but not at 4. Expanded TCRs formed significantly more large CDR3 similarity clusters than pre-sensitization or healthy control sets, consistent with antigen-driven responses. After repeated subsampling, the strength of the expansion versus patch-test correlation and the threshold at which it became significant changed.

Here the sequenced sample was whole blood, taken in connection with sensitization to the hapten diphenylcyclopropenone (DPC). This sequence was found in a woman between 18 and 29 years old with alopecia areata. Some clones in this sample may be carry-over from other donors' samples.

The bases read TGTGCCAGCAGTTACAGTGCCCCCGGTAGCCGCGAGCAGTACTTC. It codes for CASSYSAPGSREQYF. The rearrangement joined TRBV6-6 to TRBJ2-7; no D gene can be assigned with confidence. The CDR3 contains 15 residues, cysteine and phenylalanine counted. The DNA shown is the 45-base CDR3, in frame from base 1. The germline V gene (reference sequence) gives CDR1 as MNHNY and CDR2 as SVGAGI. A distance of 17 bases separates the germline ends of V and J, which lose 2 bases and 6 bases respectively.